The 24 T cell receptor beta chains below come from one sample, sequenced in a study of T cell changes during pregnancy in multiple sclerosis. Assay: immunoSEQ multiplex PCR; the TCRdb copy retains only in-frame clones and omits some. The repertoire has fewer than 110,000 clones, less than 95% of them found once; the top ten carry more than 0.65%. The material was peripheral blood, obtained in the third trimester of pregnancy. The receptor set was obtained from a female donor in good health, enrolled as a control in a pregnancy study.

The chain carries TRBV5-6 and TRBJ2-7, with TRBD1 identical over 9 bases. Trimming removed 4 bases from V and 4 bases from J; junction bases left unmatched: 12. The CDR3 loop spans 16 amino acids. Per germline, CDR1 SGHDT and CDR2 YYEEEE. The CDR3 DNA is TGTGCCAGCAGCCAACAGGGGGCAGTAGAGGGGTACGAGCAGTACTTC. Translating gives CASSQQGAVEGYEQYF.

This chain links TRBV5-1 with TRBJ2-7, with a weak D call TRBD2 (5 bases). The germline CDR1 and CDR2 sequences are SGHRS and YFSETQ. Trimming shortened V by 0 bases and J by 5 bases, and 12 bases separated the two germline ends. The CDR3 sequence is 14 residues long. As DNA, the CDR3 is TGCGCCAGCAGCTTGGCGGGATTTTACCACGAGCAGTACTTC. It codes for CASSLAGFYHEQYF. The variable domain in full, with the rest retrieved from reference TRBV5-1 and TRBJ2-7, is KAGVTQTPRYLIKTRGQQVTLSCSPISGHRSVSWYQQTPGQGLQFLFEYFSETQRNKGNFPGRFSGRQFSNSRSEMNVSTLELGDSALYLCASSLAGFYHEQYFGPGTRLTVT.

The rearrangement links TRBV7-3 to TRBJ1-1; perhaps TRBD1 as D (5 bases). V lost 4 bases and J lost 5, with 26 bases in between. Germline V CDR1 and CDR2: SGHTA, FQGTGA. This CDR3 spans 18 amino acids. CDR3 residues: CASSSLKFTTTAATEAFF. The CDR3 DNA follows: TGTGCCAGCAGCTCCTTAAAATTTACCACGACAGCTGCGACTGAAGCTTTCTTT.

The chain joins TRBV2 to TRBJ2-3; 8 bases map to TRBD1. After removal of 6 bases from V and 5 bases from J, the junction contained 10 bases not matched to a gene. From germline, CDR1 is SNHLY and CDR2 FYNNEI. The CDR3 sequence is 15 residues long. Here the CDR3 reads CASSLDETGGDTQYF. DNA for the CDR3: TGTGCCAGCAGCCTCGACGAAACAGGGGGAGATACGCAGTATTTT.

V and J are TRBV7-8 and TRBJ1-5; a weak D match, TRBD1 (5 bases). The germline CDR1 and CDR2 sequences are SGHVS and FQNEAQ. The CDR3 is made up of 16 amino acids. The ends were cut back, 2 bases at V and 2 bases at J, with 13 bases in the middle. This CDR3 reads CASSLQGAVGNQPQHF. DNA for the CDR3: TGTGCCAGCAGCTTACAAGGGGCGGTGGGCAATCAGCCCCAGCATTTT.

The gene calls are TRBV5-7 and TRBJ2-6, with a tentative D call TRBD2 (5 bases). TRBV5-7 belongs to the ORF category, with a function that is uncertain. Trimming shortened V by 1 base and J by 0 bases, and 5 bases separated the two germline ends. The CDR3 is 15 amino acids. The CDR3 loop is CASSLSGSGANVLTF. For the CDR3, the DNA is TGTGCCAGCAGCTTGAGCGGCTCTGGGGCCAACGTCCTGACTTTC.

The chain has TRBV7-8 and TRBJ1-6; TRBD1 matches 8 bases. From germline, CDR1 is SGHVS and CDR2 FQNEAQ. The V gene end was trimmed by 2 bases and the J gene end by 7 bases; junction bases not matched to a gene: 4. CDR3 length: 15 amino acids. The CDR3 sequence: CASSLTGGANSPLHF. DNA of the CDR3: TGTGCCAGCAGCTTAACAGGGGGGGCGAATTCACCCCTCCACTTT.

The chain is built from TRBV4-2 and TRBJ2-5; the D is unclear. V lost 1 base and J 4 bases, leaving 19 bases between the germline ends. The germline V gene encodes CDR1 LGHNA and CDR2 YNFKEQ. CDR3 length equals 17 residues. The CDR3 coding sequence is TGTGCCAGCAGCCAAGTCGTGGCATATCGATCTCGAGAGACCCAGTACTTC. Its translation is CASSQVVAYRSRETQYF.

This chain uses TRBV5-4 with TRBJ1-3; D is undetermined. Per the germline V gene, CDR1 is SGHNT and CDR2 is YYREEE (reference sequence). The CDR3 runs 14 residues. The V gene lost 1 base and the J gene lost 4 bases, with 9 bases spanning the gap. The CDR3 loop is CASSLSGAGNTIYF. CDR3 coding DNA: TGTGCCAGCAGCTTGTCGGGTGCCGGAAACACCATATATTTT.

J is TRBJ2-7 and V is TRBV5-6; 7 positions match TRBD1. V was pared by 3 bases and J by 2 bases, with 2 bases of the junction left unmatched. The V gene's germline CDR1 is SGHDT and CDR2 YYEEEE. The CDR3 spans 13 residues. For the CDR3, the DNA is TGTGCCAGCAGCTCCGGGACAGCCTACGAGCAGTACTTC. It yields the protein CASSSGTAYEQYF.

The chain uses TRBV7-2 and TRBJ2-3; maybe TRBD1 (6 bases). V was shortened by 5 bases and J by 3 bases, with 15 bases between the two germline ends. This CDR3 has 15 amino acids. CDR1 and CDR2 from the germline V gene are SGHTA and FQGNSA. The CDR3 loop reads CASSAQGTSTDTQYF. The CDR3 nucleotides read TGTGCCAGCAGCGCCCAGGGGACATCAACAGATACGCAGTATTTT.

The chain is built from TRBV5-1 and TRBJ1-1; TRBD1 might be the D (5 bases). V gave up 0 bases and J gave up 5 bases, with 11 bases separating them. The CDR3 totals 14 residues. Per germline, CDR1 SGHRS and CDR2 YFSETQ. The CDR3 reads CASSLGGVTTEAFF. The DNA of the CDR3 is TGCGCCAGCAGCTTGGGGGGGGTAACGACTGAAGCTTTCTTT.

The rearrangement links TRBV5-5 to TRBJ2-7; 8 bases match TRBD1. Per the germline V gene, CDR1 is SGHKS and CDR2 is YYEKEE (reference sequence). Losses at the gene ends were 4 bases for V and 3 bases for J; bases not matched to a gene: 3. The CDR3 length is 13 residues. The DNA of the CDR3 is TGTGCCAGCAGCACGGACAGGGTCTACGAGCAGTACTTC. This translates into CASSTDRVYEQYF.

This CDR3 is CASSQVPGGGGGGYTF. For the CDR3, the DNA is TGCGCCAGCAGCCAAGTGCCCGGCGGGGGAGGTGGCGGCTACACCTTC. The rearrangement links TRBV4-3 to TRBJ1-2; possibly TRBD1 for D (5 bases). This CDR3 has 16 amino acids. The germline CDR1 and CDR2 sequences are LGHNA and YSLEER. V lost 1 base and J 8 bases, leaving 20 bases between the germline ends.

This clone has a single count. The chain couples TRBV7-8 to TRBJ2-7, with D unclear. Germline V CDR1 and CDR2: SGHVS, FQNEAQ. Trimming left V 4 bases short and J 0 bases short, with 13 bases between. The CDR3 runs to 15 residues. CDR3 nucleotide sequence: TGTGCCAGCAGCTCCCCGCCGTTGAGCTCCTACGAGCAGTACTTC. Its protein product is CASSSPPLSSYEQYF.

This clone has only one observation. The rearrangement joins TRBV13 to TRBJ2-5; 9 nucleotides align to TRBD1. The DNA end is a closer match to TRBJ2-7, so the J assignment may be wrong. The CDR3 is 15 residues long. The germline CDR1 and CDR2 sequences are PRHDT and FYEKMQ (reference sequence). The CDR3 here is CASSLKGQGHYEQYF. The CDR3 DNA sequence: TGTGCCAGCAGCTTAAAGGGACAGGGTCACTACGAGCAGTACTTC.

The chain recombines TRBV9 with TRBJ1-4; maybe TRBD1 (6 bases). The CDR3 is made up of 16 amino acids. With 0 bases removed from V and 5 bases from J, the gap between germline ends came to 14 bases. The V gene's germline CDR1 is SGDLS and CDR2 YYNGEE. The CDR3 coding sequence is TGTGCCAGCAGCGTAGACAGGGACCAGTTCAATGAAAAACTGTTTTTT. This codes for CASSVDRDQFNEKLFF.

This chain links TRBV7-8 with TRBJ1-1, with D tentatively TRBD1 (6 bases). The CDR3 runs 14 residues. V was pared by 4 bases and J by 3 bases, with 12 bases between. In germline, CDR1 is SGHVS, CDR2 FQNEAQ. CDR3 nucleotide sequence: TGTGCCAGCAGCTCGCAGGGGTTGCACACTGAAGCTTTCTTT. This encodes CASSSQGLHTEAFF.

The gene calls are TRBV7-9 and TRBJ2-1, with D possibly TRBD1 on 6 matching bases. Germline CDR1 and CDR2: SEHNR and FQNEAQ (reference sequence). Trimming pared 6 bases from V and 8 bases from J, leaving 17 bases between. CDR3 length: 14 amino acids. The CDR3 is CASRYRVPSDEQFF. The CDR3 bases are TGTGCCAGCAGATACAGGGTTCCTTCGGATGAGCAGTTCTTC.

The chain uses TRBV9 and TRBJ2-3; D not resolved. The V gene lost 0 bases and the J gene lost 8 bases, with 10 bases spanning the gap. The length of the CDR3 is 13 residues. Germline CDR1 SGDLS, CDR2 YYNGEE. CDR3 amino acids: CASSVGGLGTQYF. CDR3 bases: TGTGCCAGCAGCGTAGGAGGCTTGGGTACGCAGTATTTT.

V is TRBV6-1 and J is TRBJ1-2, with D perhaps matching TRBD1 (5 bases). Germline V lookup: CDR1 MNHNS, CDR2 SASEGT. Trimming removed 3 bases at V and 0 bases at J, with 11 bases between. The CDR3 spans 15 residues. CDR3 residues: CASSEGRAANYGYTF. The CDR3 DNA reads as TGTGCCAGCAGTGAGGGCAGGGCAGCTAACTATGGCTACACCTTC.

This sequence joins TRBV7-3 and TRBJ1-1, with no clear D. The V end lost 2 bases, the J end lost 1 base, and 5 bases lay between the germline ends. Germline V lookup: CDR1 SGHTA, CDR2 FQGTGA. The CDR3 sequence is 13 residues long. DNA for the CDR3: TGTGCCAGCAGCTTAGAGGGGAACACTGAAGCTTTCTTT. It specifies CASSLEGNTEAFF.

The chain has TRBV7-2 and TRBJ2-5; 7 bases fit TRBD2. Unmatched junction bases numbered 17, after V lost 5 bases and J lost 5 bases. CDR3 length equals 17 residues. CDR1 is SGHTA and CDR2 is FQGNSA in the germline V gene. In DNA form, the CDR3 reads TGTGCCAGCAGCCCCCTTGGGCGGGGAGCGGGGAGGGAGACCCAGTACTTC. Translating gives CASSPLGRGAGRETQYF.

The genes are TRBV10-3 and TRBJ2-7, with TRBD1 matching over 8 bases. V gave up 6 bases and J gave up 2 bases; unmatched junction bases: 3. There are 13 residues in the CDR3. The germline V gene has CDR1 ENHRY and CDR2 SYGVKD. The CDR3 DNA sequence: TGTGCCATCAGCTACAGGGGGACCTACGAGCAGTACTTC. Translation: CAISYRGTYEQYF.